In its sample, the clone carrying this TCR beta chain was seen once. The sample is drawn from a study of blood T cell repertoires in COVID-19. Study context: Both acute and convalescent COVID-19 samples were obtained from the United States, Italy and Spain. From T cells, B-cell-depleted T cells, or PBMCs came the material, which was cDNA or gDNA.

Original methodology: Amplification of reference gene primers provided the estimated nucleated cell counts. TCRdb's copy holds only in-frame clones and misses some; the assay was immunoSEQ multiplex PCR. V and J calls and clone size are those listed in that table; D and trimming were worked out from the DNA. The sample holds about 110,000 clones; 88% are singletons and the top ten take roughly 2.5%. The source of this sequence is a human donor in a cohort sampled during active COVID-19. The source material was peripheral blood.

The CDR3 is CSARALHEQFF. The DNA for the CDR3 is TGCAGTGCTAGGGCCCTCCATGAGCAGTTCTTC. The chain links TRBV20-1 to TRBJ2-1; D uncertain. CDR3 length: 11 residues. Looked up from germline, CDR1 is DFQATT and CDR2 is SNEGSKA (reference sequence). V was cut by 3 bases and J by 8 bases, with 8 bases left in between.